This T cell receptor beta chain was found in a study of cytomegalovirus exposure and HLA in healthy donors (dated by TCRdb to about 2017). Study-wide context: In an earlier analysis of approximately 500 of the donors, 276 Gb of sequence data and 117 million unique TCR beta sequences from 180 million or so T cells were reported. An early release that covered roughly 600 HLA-typed donors contained approximately 300 gigabases of sequencing data and 75 million to 100 million unique TCR sequences. Among the approximately 430 genotyped donors, approximately 76% belonged to the genetic ancestry cluster associated with self-reported Caucasian donors. The study aimed to test whether cataloging public T cell receptors could reveal signatures of past pathogen exposure. The study used immunosequencing to profile the T cell repertoires of several hundred subjects and linked those repertoires to cytomegalovirus serostatus. Besides the first cohort of about 730 subjects, a separate validation cohort made up of 120 different subjects was used. The study combined high-throughput TCR immunosequencing, statistical association of individual TCRs with disease status, and machine learning to predict cytomegalovirus infection status. A later analysis re-examined previously published TCR beta repertoires from about 700 donors and added high-resolution HLA genotyping to investigate patterns of TCR occurrence. In the later analysis, no new phenotypic data were used to find candidate immune exposures; instead, reliance was placed on TCR beta sequences and their occurrence across donors. To decide whether each TCR beta V gene segment behaved as functional or pseudogenic, an earlier analysis of approximately 620 of the donors relied on high-throughput TCR beta sequencing. Donor age, sex, ethnicity and CMV serostatus were compiled alongside the repertoire data. A later genetic analysis took genome-wide SNP genotypes for about 55% of the roughly 700 donors and used that subset as a discovery cohort. Every discovery cohort repertoire had been produced on one sequencing platform. HLA typing covered class I and class II loci at four-digit resolution. Typing coverage differed by locus: A, B, C, DRB1 and DQB1 were typed in about 629-630 donors, DQA1 in approximately 520, DPA1 in 600 to 610, and DPB1 in 400 to 480. Roughly five DR-DQ haplotypes were handled as single units for association and clustering, since linkage in the cohort was strong. On average, 235,054 unique TCR beta nucleotide sequences were sequenced per donor among about 400 genotyped donors of the cohort, with roughly 19% of those sequences being non-productive. Study-wide findings and limitations: A few of the identified cytomegalovirus-associated TCR beta chains were confirmed in vitro to be specific for cytomegalovirus antigens. Linkage disequilibrium might explain the correlated functional status among segregating V segments, but an unknown experimental factor could not be ruled out. Some IMGT-functional V segments, including TRBV6-2 and TRBV6-3, could not be told apart with the 87-base-pair reads, so those segments were excluded. The sequencing pipeline was judged likely to have produced a cluster of highly shared sequence variants as a technical artifact. A later analysis found that HLA-associated TCR beta chains were more clonally expanded and had lower generation probabilities than equally common non-associated chains. The study gave a list of about 160 TCR beta chains associated with cytomegalovirus. Only TCR beta chains were sequenced in this cohort, and the absence of alpha or paired-chain data limited detectable features. The authors suggested that the approach could potentially be extended to other disease states and immunological phenotypes. In a later genetic analysis, fewer N-insertions in productive TCRs were reported among donors in an Asian-associated ancestry cluster than the approximately 670-donor mean. Cytomegalovirus status was reported to be diagnosed by the classifier with high specificity and sensitivity in both the original and validation cohorts. Several of the top co-occurrence clusters appeared to be linked to parvovirus B19, influenza, CMV and Epstein-Barr virus, according to a later analysis. A further reported finding was that TCR beta sequences accurately predicted the HLA-A and HLA-B alleles for most subjects in the first cohort. Because some donors lacked HLA typing at each locus, the association tests relied only on the typed subset. The earlier analysis of about 600 of the donors excluded 15 to 20 rarely observed V segments, including chromosome 9 orphons, because counts were too low. V-gene and J-gene trimming of TCR beta chains was associated with a missense DCLRE1C variant in a later genetic analysis, and the association was replicated in an independent cohort. The only immune exposure information available for the cohort was CMV serostatus. While some public TCRs were present in many individuals, most TCR sequences turned up only very rarely across donors. Presence/absence analyses assumed roughly uniform sequencing depth across donors, an assumption that may not hold. According to a later analysis, most CMV-associated TCR beta chains appeared to be HLA-restricted, and the HLA associations seemed to be driven largely by CMV exposure. Strong co-occurrence of HLA alleles, especially DR and DQ, made assigning TCR associations to individual alleles difficult. A later analysis found that TCR association rates varied across HLA loci, with DRB1 alleles showing the most associated TCRs and HLA-C alleles the fewest. Specific HLA alleles were associated with about 17,000 TCR beta sequences at a false discovery rate of 0.05 in a later analysis. Broadly in line with IMGT annotations, most TCR beta V segments showed up in productive rearrangements about 87% or about 30% of the time in an earlier analysis of 587 of the donors.

Regarding this clone: Its antigen is not yet known. Per-nucleotide qualities are absent, and no much larger clonotype sits a single base away.

Reading the germline V gene gives CDR1 MNHEY and CDR2 SVGAGI. From the cysteine up to the phenylalanine, the CDR3 has a length of 14 residues. CDR3 DNA is the only sequence kept; it has 42 bases, read in frame from the first base. V is cut back by 5 bases and J by 0 bases, with 4 bases in the junction unmatched. The cohort comprised under 700 healthy bone marrow donors. At the time of sampling, every cohort member was nominally healthy, though immune exposures that went unrecorded were likely present. The donor was CMV seropositive and belonged to the group of more than 250 seropositive cohort members. A peripheral blood sample was collected from each donor, and TCR beta sequencing was performed on peripheral blood mononuclear cells. Genomic DNA was extracted from the blood cell samples with the Qiagen DNeasy Blood Extraction Kit. The library was made by the immunoSEQ multiplex PCR assay. The multiplex PCR relied on a mix of 60 forward primers for TCR Vbeta segments and 13 reverse primers for TCR Jbeta segments. The CDR3 region of rearranged TCR beta genes was amplified from genomic DNA with a multiplex PCR assay. The Illumina HiSeq System was used to sequence the amplified TCR beta libraries as 87-base-pair reads. In the authors' own workflow: A later analysis tallied 80 million to 95 million unique TCR beta chains across the 550 to 850 repertoires, and approximately 11 million of those chains were shared by two or more donors. To remove PCR and sequencing errors, raw reads were error-corrected and collapsed into unique sequences using a nearest-neighbor algorithm that merged closely related sequences. V, D and J gene segments were assigned by aligning CDR3 sequences to IMGT reference sequences. For a sequence to be retained, at least a six-nucleotide match to both a V gene segment and a J gene segment was required. Rearrangements were called productive when the CDR3 lacked stop codons and stayed in frame with V and J; all others were non-productive. Following IMGT convention, CDR3 was defined as the stretch from the second conserved V-encoded cysteine to the conserved J-encoded phenylalanine. The earlier analysis of about 590 of the donors excluded sequences that lacked an unambiguous match to a single V gene segment. In an earlier analysis of some 590 of the donors, V segments were called functional above 56.7% productive rearrangements and were called segregating when the between-donor standard deviation exceeded 5%. A statistical classification framework was built to diagnose cytomegalovirus status from the catalog of TCR beta chain sequences. In a later analysis, TCR nucleotide sequences were compared against IMGT/GENE-DB human TR gene sequences so that V and J genes could be assigned. The TCRdist pipeline was used in a later analysis to assign CDR3 sequences and most-parsimonious VDJ recombination scenarios. A later analysis defined each TCR beta chain by its CDR3 amino acid sequence plus V-gene family, and excluded reads lacking a unique V-gene family. To address suspected cross-contamination and a sequencing artifact, a later analysis removed 592 highly shared, low-generation-probability nucleotide sequences. In a later analysis, a clonal expansion index for each public chain was calculated from normalized within-repertoire ranks of inferred template counts. Generation probabilities in a later analysis came from a VDJ recombination model fitted to out-of-frame rearrangements, and those results were checked against IGoR. In a later analysis, TCR-TCR, TCR-HLA and TCR-CMV co-occurrence was scored with hypergeometric tests, and a repertoire-size bias correction was applied to TCR pairs. A later analysis estimated false discovery rates by permuting HLA or CMV assignments 20 times. In a later analysis, co-occurring TCRs were grouped using DBSCAN, and TCRdist sequence similarity was added for clustering within HLA-allele-positive subsets. Repertoires with fewer than 30,000 or more than 120,000 public chains, plus five repertoires with anomalous nucleotide sharing, were excluded from co-occurrence clustering. The source is immuneACCESS, and TCRdb retained only in-frame sequences with V and J called. Part of the clones is not carried over; for the studies checked, unresolved V genes explain less than half of this, and the remainder is unexplained. The DNA gave D and trimming, while V, J and clone size come from that table. This sample gives over 150,000 clones in total; 60% to 80% of them show up just once. The biggest ten clones account for 9.7% of the sample.

This sequence uses TRBV6-5 and TRBJ2-7, with 7 bases aligning to TRBD1. The sequence was obtained from a man aged 18 to 30 in good health and CMV-seropositive. Sequencing was performed on PBMCs. In nucleotide form, the sequence is TGTGCCAGCAGTCGGGACAGTTACTCCTACGAGCAGTACTTC. This translates into CASSRDSYSYEQYF.